The next 28 T cell receptor beta chains were all read from a single sample in a study of blood T cell repertoires in COVID-19. Only in-frame clones appear in the TCRdb table, and some are missing; sequencing was by immunoSEQ multiplex PCR. The sample lists some 260,000 clones, nearly 90% occurring once. The sample was peripheral blood. The source of these receptors is a man younger than 35 with active or convalescent COVID-19.

The chain employs TRBV18 and TRBJ2-1, with 8 bases lining up with TRBD1. The V segment lost 10 bases and the J segment 4 bases; nucleotides outside the gene matches: 9. Germline CDR1 and CDR2: KGHSH and LQKENI. The CDR3 totals 14 residues. The CDR3 DNA follows: TGTGCCACCTCTCAGGGGGCCCCTTACAATGAGCAGTTCTTC. Translated, it gives CATSQGAPYNEQFF.

This chain connects TRBV5-1 to TRBJ2-1, with 7 bases matching TRBD2. J lost 0 bases, V lost 0 bases, and 6 bases had no gene match. This CDR3 is built from 17 residues. Looked up from germline, CDR1 is SGHRS and CDR2 is YFSETQ. CDR3 sequence: CASSLGLAEDSYNEQFF. The CDR3 DNA reads as TGCGCCAGCAGCTTGGGGCTAGCGGAGGACTCCTACAATGAGCAGTTCTTC.

CDR3 region: CASSQDGVRAYGYTF. For the CDR3, the DNA is TGTGCCAGCAGCCAAGATGGAGTCAGGGCCTATGGCTACACCTTC. The gene calls are TRBV3-1 (or the pseudogene TRBV3-2) and TRBJ1-2; D possibly corresponds to TRBD1 (5 bases). This CDR3 spans 15 amino acids. Between the trimmed V and J ends, which lost 0 bases and 4 bases, there was a span of 12 bases. From germline, CDR1 is LGHDT and CDR2 YNNKEL (reference sequence).

The chain couples TRBV10-2 to TRBJ1-2; TRBD1 is a possible D gene (5 bases). V dropped 0 bases and J dropped 1 base, with 12 bases sitting between them. The CDR3 sequence is 16 residues long. Germline V CDR1 and CDR2: WSHSY, SAAADI. Written as DNA, the CDR3 is TGCGCCAGCAGTGAGTCGGTCCGGGGGGGTAACTATGGCTACACCTTC. It encodes CASSESVRGGNYGYTF.

V gene TRBV18 combines with J gene TRBJ2-3, with TRBD2 matching over 10 bases. Germline lookup yields CDR1 KGHSH and CDR2 LQKENI. The CDR3 runs 16 residues. After removal of 0 bases from V and 11 bases from J, the junction contained 11 bases not matched to a gene. DNA of the CDR3: TGTGCCAGCTCACCACCGCTGGCTAGCGGGAGTTCCGGGCAGTATTTT. The encoded protein is CASSPPLASGSSGQYF.

J is TRBJ1-5 and V is TRBV15; no firm D call. V gave up 0 bases and J gave up 4 bases, with 13 bases separating them. The CDR3 is made up of 16 amino acids. The germline gives CDR1 LNHNV, CDR2 YYDKDF (reference sequence). The CDR3 sequence: CATSREDGSPNQPQHF. The CDR3 nucleotides read TGTGCCACCAGCAGAGAAGACGGGTCCCCAAATCAGCCCCAGCATTTT.

The J gene is TRBJ2-1, the V gene TRBV4-3; TRBD2 matches 9 bases. With 3 bases clipped from V and 0 bases from J, the junction kept 6 bases outside the gene matches. Germline V gene sequence: CDR1 LGHNA, CDR2 YSLEER. CDR3 size: 17 residues. DNA of the CDR3: TGCGCCAGCAGCCAGCCCGTAGCGGGAGACTCCTACAATGAGCAGTTCTTC. It codes for CASSQPVAGDSYNEQFF.

The gene calls are TRBV4-3 and TRBJ1-4; no definite D call. V dropped 4 bases and J dropped 3 bases, with 15 bases sitting between them. Germline loops: CDR1 LGHNA, CDR2 YSLEER. CDR3 length: 16 amino acids. CDR3 residues: CASSPQRRHSNEKLFF. The CDR3 DNA reads TGCGCCAGCAGCCCCCAGAGAAGACATTCTAATGAAAAACTGTTTTTT.

The genes are TRBV6-6 and TRBJ1-2, with 7 bases aligning to TRBD1. The CDR3 contains 13 residues. The J segment lost 6 bases and the V segment lost 6 bases, leaving 7 bases of the junction unmatched. The germline V gene encodes CDR1 MNHNY and CDR2 SVGAGI (reference sequence). CDR3 protein: CASSDRAGDGYTF. The CDR3 DNA is TGTGCCAGCAGCGACAGGGCCGGGGATGGCTACACCTTC.

The chain combines TRBV5-4 with TRBJ2-7; TRBD2 matches at 7 bases. Germline V CDR1 and CDR2: SGHNT, YYREEE (reference sequence). Trimming cost V 3 bases and J 0 bases; bases outside gene matches: 0. This CDR3 has 13 residues. CDR3 loop: CASSWGGSYEQYF. In DNA, the CDR3 is TGTGCCAGCAGCTGGGGGGGCTCCTACGAGCAGTACTTC.

Only one count was recorded for this clone. The chain has TRBV7-2 and TRBJ2-7; 10 positions agree with TRBD2. Per germline, CDR1 SGHTA and CDR2 FQGNSA. The CDR3 runs to 14 residues. With 3 bases clipped from V and 3 bases from J, the junction kept 2 bases outside the gene matches. CDR3 sequence reads: CASSFGLAVYEQYF. As DNA, the CDR3 is TGTGCCAGCAGCTTCGGACTAGCGGTCTACGAGCAGTACTTC.

This chain joins TRBV7-2 and TRBJ1-1, with 9 bases identical to TRBD1. The V and J ends lost 1 base and 3 bases, in that order; junction bases with no gene match: 9. Germline-derived CDR1 and CDR2 are SGHTA and FQGNSA. The CDR3 extends over 17 amino acids. In DNA form, the CDR3 reads TGTGCCAGCAGCTTAGGACCGGGACAGGGTCAGGACACTGAAGCTTTCTTT. Residues: CASSLGPGQGQDTEAFF.

The V call is TRBV27, the J call TRBJ2-7; TRBD2 matches at 12 bases. Trimming cost V 6 bases and J 0 bases; bases outside gene matches: 3. CDR1 is MNHEY, CDR2 SMNVEV, per germline (reference sequence). CDR3 size: 15 residues. The CDR3 region is CASRLAGGSSYEQYF. The CDR3 DNA reads as TGTGCCAGCAGACTAGCGGGAGGAAGCTCCTACGAGCAGTACTTC.

The gene calls are TRBV29-1 and TRBJ1-1; 7 bases line up with TRBD1. This CDR3 contains 12 residues. Germline V gene sequence: CDR1 SQVTM, CDR2 ANQGSEA. The CDR3 region is CTGRTGNTEAFF. CDR3 in DNA: TGCACAGGAAGGACAGGGAACACTGAAGCTTTCTTT.

This sequence joins TRBV7-9 and TRBJ2-2; D perhaps matches TRBD2 (6 bases). The V end lost 5 bases, the J end lost 1 base, and 11 bases lay between the germline ends. The CDR3 consists of 15 residues. The germline CDR1 and CDR2 sequences are SEHNR and FQNEAQ (reference sequence). The chain's CDR3 is CASSDGLLNTGELFF. The CDR3 DNA is TGTGCCAGCAGCGATGGACTATTGAACACCGGGGAGCTGTTTTTT. Full variable domain (missing parts from reference TRBV7-9 and TRBJ2-2): DTGVSQNPRHKITKRGQNVTFRCDPISEHNRLYWYRQTLGQGPEFLTYFQNEAQLEKSRLLSDRFSAERPKGSFSTLEIQRTEQGDSAMYLCASSDGLLNTGELFFGEGSRLTVL.

In this sample, this clone turned up once. The chain links TRBV27 to TRBJ2-5; 14 nucleotides line up with TRBD2. Trimming cost V 5 bases and J 3 bases; bases outside gene matches: 2. Germline loops: CDR1 MNHEY, CDR2 SMNVEV (reference sequence). The CDR3 is 15 residues long. CDR3 amino acids: CASSKTSGREETQYF. The CDR3 nucleotides read TGTGCCAGCAGTAAGACTAGCGGGAGGGAAGAGACCCAGTACTTC.

The gene calls are TRBV6-5 and TRBJ2-3, with 11 positions matching TRBD1. This CDR3 has 14 residues. The V and J ends lost 11 bases and 4 bases, in that order; junction bases with no gene match: 8. In germline, CDR1 is MNHEY, CDR2 SVGAGI. The CDR3 sequence is CACRTGGSADTQYF. CDR3 bases: TGTGCCTGTCGGACAGGGGGCTCGGCAGATACGCAGTATTTT.

V is TRBV11-3 and J is TRBJ2-2, with a possible D match to TRBD1 (5 bases). Germline CDR1 reads SGHNT; CDR2 reads YENEEA. The CDR3 totals 16 residues. Trimming removed 5 bases at V and 3 bases at J, with 16 bases between. CDR3 amino acids: CASSGANGPYTGELFF. The CDR3 bases are TGTGCCAGCAGCGGGGCGAACGGACCATACACCGGGGAGCTGTTTTTT.

This clone was seen only once. This chain links TRBV5-6 with TRBJ1-2; 7 positions agree with TRBD1. V dropped 2 bases and J dropped 3; count of bases not matched to a gene: 4. The CDR3 has 14 amino acids. Per the germline V gene, CDR1 is SGHDT and CDR2 is YYEEEE. The CDR3 coding sequence is TGTGCCAGCAGCTTAGCCGGGACAGACTATGGCTACACCTTC. Protein: CASSLAGTDYGYTF. Complete variable domain (other parts from reference TRBV5-6 and TRBJ1-2): DAGVTQSPTHLIKTRGQQVTLRCSPKSGHDTVSWYQQALGQGPQFIFQYYEEEERQRGNFPDRFSGHQFPNYSSELNVNALLLGDSALYLCASSLAGTDYGYTFGSGTRLTVV.

V usage is TRBV19 and J usage is TRBJ2-5; D remains unclear. The germline V and J ends were trimmed by 0 bases and 5 bases, with 13 bases remaining between them. The CDR3 totals 15 residues. The germline V gene has CDR1 LNHDA and CDR2 SQIVND (reference sequence). The CDR3, as DNA: TGTGCCAGTAGTATAGATGGCGACTCCTGGGAGACCCAGTACTTC. Translation gives CASSIDGDSWETQYF.

This sequence joins TRBV11-2 and TRBJ1-2; TRBD1 might be the D (5 bases). The CDR3 is 12 residues long. V was pared by 5 bases and J by 10 bases, with 14 bases between. Germline V gives CDR1 SGHAT, CDR2 FQNNGV. The CDR3 loop reads CASSPGLINYTF. The CDR3 DNA is TGTGCCAGCAGCCCGGGACTGATAAACTACACCTTC.

This rearrangement joins TRBV19 to TRBJ2-5; 7 bases line up with TRBD1. The CDR3 covers 14 residues. Germline V gene lookup returns CDR1 LNHDA and CDR2 SQIVND (reference sequence). V lost 3 bases and J lost 5; bases outside the gene matches: 6. The DNA for the CDR3 is TGTGCCAGTAGTATCGAGGGGGCCCGGGAGACCCAGTACTTC. Translating gives CASSIEGARETQYF.

The chain has TRBV28 and TRBJ1-2, with TRBD1 as a possible D gene (5 bases). The CDR3 has 13 residues. V was clipped by 7 bases and J by 8 bases, with 17 bases between them. The germline V gene encodes CDR1 MDHEN and CDR2 SYDVKM. The DNA of the CDR3 is TGTGCCAGCACTTACAGGCGGTTGGGGGGCTACACCTTC. Translation gives CASTYRRLGGYTF.

V is TRBV7-9 and J is TRBJ2-7; the D gene is possibly TRBD2 (5 bases). The V gene's germline CDR1 is SEHNR and CDR2 FQNEAQ (reference sequence). Trimming removed 7 bases from V and 0 bases from J, with 13 bases in between. The CDR3 has 14 residues. The CDR3 DNA is TGTGCCAGCACCCGGGGAGTGGCCTCCTACGAGCAGTACTTC. Its protein is CASTRGVASYEQYF.

This chain joins TRBV15 and TRBJ2-1, with a tentative D call TRBD2 (5 bases). V was clipped by 1 base and J by 3 bases, with 7 bases between them. The length of the CDR3 is 14 residues. Germline V gives CDR1 LNHNV, CDR2 YYDKDF (reference sequence). The CDR3 bases are TGTGCCACCAGCAGAGTGCGGGTCTACAATGAGCAGTTCTTC. Translation: CATSRVRVYNEQFF.

The rearrangement joins TRBV6-6 to TRBJ1-4; D might be TRBD1 (6 bases). This CDR3 has 15 residues. Germline CDR1 reads MNHNY; CDR2 reads SVGAGI (reference sequence). V dropped 5 bases and J dropped 0 bases, with 10 bases sitting between them. CDR3 in amino acids: CASSQTGATNEKLFF. The CDR3 coding sequence is TGTGCCAGCAGTCAGACAGGCGCAACTAATGAAAAACTGTTTTTT.

V gene TRBV11-2 combines with J gene TRBJ2-7; D is perhaps TRBD2 (5 bases). The CDR3 has 14 amino acids. CDR1 is SGHAT, CDR2 FQNNGV, per germline. Trimming removed 5 bases from V and 1 base from J, with 12 bases in between. The CDR3 loop is CASSPDYGSYEQYF. In DNA form, the CDR3 reads TGTGCCAGCAGCCCCGACTACGGATCCTACGAGCAGTACTTC.

This chain uses TRBV6-2 or TRBV6-3 with TRBJ1-5; D remains ambiguous. CDR1 and CDR2 (germline): MNHEY, SVGEGT. The CDR3 sequence is 13 residues long. V shed 4 bases and J shed 9 bases, with 13 bases lying between them. The CDR3 sequence is CASSSFPLLPQHF. CDR3 nucleotide sequence: TGTGCCAGCAGTTCCTTCCCCCTTTTGCCCCAGCATTTT.